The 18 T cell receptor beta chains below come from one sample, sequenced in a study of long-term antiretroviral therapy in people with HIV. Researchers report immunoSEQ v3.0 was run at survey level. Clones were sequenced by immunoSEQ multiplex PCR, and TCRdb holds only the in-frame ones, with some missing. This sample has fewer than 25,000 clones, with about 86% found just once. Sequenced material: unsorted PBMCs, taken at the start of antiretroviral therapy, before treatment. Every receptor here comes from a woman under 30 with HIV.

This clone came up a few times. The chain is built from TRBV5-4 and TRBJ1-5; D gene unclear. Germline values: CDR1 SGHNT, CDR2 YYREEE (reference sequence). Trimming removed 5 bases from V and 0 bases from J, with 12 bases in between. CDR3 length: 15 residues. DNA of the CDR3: TGTGCCAGCAGTCCGGACGGAAATAGCAATCAGCCCCAGCATTTT. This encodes CASSPDGNSNQPQHF. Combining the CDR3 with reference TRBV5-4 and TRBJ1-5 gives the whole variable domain ETGVTQSPTHLIKTRGQQVTLRCSSQSGHNTVSWYQQALGQGPQFIFQYYREEENGRGNFPPRFSGLQFPNYSSELNVNALELDDSALYLCASSPDGNSNQPQHFGDGTRLSIL.

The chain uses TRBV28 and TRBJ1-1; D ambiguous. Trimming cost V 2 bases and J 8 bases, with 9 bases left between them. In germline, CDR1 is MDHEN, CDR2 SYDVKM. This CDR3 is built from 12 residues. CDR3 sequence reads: CASSLGLAEAFF. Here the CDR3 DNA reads TGTGCCAGCAGTTTAGGTCTAGCCGAAGCTTTCTTT.

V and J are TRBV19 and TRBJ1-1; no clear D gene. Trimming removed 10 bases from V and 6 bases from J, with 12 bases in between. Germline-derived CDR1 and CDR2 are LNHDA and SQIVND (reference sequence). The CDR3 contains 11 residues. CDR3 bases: TGTGCCACCCGTGAAATATCTGAAGCTTTCTTT. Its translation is CATREISEAFF. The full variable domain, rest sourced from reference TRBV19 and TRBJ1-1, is DGGITQSPKYLFRKEGQNVTLSCEQNLNHDAMYWYRQDPGQGLRLIYYSQIVNDFQKGDIAEGYSVSREKKESFPLTVTSAQKNPTAFYLCATREISEAFFGQGTRLTVV.

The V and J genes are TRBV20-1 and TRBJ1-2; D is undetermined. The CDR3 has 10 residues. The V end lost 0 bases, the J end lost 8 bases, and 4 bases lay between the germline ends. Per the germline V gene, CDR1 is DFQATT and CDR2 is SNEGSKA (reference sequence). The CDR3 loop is CSARDNGYTF. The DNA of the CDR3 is TGCAGTGCTAGAGACAACGGCTACACCTTC.

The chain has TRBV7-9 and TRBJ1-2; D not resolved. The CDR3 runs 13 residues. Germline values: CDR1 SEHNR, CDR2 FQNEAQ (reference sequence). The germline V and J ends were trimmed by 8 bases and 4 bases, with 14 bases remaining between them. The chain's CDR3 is CASAESGGYGYTF. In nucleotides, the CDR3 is TGTGCCAGCGCCGAGAGCGGTGGCTATGGCTACACCTTC.

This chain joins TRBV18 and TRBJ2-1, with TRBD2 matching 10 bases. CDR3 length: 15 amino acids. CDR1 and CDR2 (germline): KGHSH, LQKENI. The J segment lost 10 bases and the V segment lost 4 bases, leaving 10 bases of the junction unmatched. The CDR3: CASSRALAGDEEQFF. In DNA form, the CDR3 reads TGTGCCAGCTCACGGGCGCTAGCGGGAGATGAGGAGCAGTTCTTC.

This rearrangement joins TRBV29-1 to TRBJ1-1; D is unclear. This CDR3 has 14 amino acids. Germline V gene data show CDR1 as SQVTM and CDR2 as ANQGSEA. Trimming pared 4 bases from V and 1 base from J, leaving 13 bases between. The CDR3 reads CSVGVRGRNTEAFF. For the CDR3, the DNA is TGCAGCGTTGGGGTACGGGGAAGGAACACTGAAGCTTTCTTT.

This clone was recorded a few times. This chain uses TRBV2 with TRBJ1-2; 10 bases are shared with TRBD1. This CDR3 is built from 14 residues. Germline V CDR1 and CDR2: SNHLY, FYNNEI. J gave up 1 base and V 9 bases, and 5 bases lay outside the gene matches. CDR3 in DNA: TGTGCCAGGAGACAGGGGGCAGTTAACTATGGCTACACCTTC. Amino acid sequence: CARRQGAVNYGYTF. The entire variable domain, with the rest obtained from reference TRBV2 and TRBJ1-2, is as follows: EPEVTQTPSHQVTQMGQEVILRCVPISNHLYFYWYRQILGQKVEFLVSFYNNEISEKSEIFDDQFSVERPDGSNFTLKIRSTKLEDSAMYFCARRQGAVNYGYTFGSGTRLTVV.

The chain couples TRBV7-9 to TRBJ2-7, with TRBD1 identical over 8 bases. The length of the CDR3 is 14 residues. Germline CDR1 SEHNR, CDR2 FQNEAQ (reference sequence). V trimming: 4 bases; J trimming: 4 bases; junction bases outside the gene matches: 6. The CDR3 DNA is TGTGCCAGCAGCTCACAGGGGGGCCCTTACGAGCAGTACTTC. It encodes CASSSQGGPYEQYF. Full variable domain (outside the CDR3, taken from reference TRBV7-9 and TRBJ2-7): DTGVSQNPRHKITKRGQNVTFRCDPISEHNRLYWYRQTLGQGPEFLTYFQNEAQLEKSRLLSDRFSAERPKGSFSTLEIQRTEQGDSAMYLCASSSQGGPYEQYFGPGTRLTVT.

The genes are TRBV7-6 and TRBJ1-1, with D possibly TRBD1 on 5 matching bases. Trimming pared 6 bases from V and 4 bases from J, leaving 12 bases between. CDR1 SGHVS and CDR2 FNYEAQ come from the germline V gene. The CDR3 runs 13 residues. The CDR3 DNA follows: TGTGCCAGCAGTCTCAGGGTAGGCACTGAAGCTTTCTTT. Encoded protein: CASSLRVGTEAFF. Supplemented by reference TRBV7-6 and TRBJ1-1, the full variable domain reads GAGVSQSPRYKVTKRGQDVALRCDPISGHVSLYWYRQALGQGPEFLTYFNYEAQQDKSGLPNDRFSAERPEGSISTLTIQRTEQRDSAMYRCASSLRVGTEAFFGQGTRLTVV.

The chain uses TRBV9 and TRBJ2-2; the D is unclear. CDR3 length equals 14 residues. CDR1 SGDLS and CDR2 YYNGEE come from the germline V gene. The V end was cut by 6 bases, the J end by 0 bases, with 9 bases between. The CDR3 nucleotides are TGTGCCAGCAAAGGTGGGGCGAACACCGGGGAGCTGTTTTTT. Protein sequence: CASKGGANTGELFF. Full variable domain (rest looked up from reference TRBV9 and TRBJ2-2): DSGVTQTPKHLITATGQRVTLRCSPRSGDLSVYWYQQSLDQGLQFLIQYYNGEERAKGNILERFSAQQFPDLHSELNLSSLELGDSALYFCASKGGANTGELFFGEGSRLTVL.

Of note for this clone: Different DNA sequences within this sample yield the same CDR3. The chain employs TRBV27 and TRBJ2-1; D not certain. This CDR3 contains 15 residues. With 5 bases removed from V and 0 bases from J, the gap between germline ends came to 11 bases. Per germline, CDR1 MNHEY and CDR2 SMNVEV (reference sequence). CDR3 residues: CASSPDPSSYNEQFF. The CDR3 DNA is TGTGCCAGCAGTCCAGACCCGAGCTCCTACAATGAGCAGTTCTTC.

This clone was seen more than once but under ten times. CDR3: CASSVTGGYEQYF. The DNA of the CDR3 is TGTGCCAGCAGCGTCACAGGGGGCTACGAGCAGTACTTC. This chain connects TRBV7-3 to TRBJ2-7; 8 positions match TRBD1. This CDR3 contains 13 residues. The V segment lost 5 bases and the J segment 3 bases; nucleotides outside the gene matches: 3. Germline V gives CDR1 SGHTA, CDR2 FQGTGA.

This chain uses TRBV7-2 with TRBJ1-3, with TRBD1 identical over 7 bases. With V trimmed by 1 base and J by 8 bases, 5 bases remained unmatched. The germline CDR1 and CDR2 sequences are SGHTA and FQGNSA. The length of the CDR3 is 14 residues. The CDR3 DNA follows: TGTGCCAGCAGCTTAGGACAGGGTGGTGACACCATATATTTT. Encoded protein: CASSLGQGGDTIYF.

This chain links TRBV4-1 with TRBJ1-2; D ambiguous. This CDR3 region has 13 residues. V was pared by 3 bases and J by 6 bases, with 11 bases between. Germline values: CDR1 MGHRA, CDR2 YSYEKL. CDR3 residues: CASSHSQTDGYTF. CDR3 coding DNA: TGCGCCAGCAGCCACTCACAGACTGATGGCTACACCTTC.

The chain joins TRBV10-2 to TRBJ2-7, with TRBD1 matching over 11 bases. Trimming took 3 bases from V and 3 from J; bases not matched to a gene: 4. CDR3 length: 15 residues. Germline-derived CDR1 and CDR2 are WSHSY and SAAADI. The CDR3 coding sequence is TGCGCCAGCAGTGAATCCGGGACAGGGGGCTACGAGCAGTACTTC. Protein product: CASSESGTGGYEQYF.

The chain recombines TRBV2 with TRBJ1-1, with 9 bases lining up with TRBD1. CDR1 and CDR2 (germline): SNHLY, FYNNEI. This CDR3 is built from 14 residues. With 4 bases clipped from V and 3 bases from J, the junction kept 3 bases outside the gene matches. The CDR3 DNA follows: TGTGCCAGCAGTGGTTGGGACAGGGACACTGAAGCTTTCTTT. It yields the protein CASSGWDRDTEAFF.

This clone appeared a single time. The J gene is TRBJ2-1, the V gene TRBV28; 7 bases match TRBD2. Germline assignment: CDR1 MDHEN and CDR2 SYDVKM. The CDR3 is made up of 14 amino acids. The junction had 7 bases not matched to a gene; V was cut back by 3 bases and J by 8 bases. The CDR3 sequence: CASSFSGTVDEQFF. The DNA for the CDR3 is TGTGCCAGCAGTTTCAGCGGGACCGTCGATGAGCAGTTCTTC.